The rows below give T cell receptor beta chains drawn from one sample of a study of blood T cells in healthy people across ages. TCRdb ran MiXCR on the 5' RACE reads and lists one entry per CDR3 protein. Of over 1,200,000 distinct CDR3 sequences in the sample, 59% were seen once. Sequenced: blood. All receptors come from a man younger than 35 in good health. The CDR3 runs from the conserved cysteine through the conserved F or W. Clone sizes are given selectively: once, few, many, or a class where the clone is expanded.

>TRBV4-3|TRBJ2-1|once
CASTPNLGPLSYNEQFF
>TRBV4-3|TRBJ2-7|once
CASSQAIRGHEQYF
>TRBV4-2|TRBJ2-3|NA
CASSQVSNRGDTQYF
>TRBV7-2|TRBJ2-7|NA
CASSFGTGDSWNYEQYF
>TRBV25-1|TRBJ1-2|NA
CASSENLSALKGYTF
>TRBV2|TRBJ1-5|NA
CASNINRGSNQPQHF
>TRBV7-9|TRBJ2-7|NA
CASRPTGTSGNPYEQYF
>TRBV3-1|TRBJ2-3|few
CASSQLTSGNTDTQYF
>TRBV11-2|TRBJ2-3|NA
CASSLGVRASSTDTQYF
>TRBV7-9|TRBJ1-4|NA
CASSTLRDSGTEKLFF
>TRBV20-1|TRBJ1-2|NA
CSAGSDRATNYGYTF
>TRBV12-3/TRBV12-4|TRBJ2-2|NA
CASSFRRRGELFF
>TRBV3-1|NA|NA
CASSQNRRSEQYF
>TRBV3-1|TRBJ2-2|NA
CAGSPDRVDTGELFF
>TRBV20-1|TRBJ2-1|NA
CSASVPSGNSYNEQFF
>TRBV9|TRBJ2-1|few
CASSARLANEQFF
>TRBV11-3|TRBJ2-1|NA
CASSPDSGMYNEQFF
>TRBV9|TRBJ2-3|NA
CASRRSVDTQYF
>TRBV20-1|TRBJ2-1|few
CSASQQSEQFF
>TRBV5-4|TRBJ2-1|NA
CASSFLTGQRDDQFF
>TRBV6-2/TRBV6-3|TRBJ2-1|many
CASSSDREGNEQFF
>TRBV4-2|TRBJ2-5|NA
CASSQEAGLEKETQYF
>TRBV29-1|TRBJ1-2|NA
CSVAPRQNSKYGYTF
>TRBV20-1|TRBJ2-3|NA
CSARPVAGTQYF
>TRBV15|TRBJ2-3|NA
CATSRAGDTDTQYF
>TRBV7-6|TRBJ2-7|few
CASSPREPYEQYF